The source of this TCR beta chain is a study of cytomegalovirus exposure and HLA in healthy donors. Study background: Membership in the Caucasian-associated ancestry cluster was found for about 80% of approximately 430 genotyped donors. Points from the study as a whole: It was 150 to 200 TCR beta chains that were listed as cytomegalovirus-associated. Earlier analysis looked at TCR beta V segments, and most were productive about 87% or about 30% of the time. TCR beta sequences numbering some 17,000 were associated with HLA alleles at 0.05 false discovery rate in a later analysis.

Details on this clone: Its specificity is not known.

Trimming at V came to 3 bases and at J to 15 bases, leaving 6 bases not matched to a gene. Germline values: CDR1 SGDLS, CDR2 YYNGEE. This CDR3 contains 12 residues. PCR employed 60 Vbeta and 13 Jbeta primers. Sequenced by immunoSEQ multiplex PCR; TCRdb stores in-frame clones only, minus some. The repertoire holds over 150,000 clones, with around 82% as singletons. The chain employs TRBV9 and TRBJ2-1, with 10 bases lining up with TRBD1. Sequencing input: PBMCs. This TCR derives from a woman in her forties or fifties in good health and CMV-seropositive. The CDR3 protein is CASSGRDRGLFF. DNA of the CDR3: TGTGCCAGCAGCGGCAGGGACAGGGGCTTGTTCTTC.